This entry lists 4 T cell receptor beta chains sequenced from one sample in a study of blood T cell repertoires in COVID-19 (dated by TCRdb to 2018 to 2021). Receptor libraries were prepared by the immunoSEQ multiplex PCR assay. Entries here come from immuneACCESS through TCRdb and include only in-frame sequences with V and J called. Some clones fail to appear in such tables; in the studies checked, an unresolved V gene covers under half of the shortfall, and the cause of the remainder is unknown. A total of hundreds of thousands of clones appear in this sample, around 90% of them only once. The top ten hold roughly 3.4% of the sample. Sequenced material: peripheral blood. These TCRs come from a young woman who had recovered from COVID-19.

This clone was recorded only once. The J gene is TRBJ2-2, the V gene TRBV4-1; TRBD2 might be the D (5 bases). This CDR3 contains 18 residues. V was trimmed by 0 bases and J by 4 bases, leaving 18 bases between them. The germline gives CDR1 MGHRA, CDR2 YSYEKL. The chain's CDR3 is CASSQDYPHLAGTGELFF. In DNA, the CDR3 is TGCGCCAGCAGCCAAGATTACCCCCACCTCGCGGGCACCGGGGAGCTGTTTTTT.

The chain employs TRBV2 and TRBJ2-5, with D maybe TRBD2 (6 bases). The CDR3 totals 17 residues. V shed 6 bases and J shed 2 bases, with 22 bases lying between them. CDR1 is SNHLY and CDR2 is FYNNEI in the germline V gene. The CDR3 DNA is TGTGCCAGCAGGGGCATCCGCGGGCTAGCGCCACAAGAGACCCAGTACTTC. Translated: CASRGIRGLAPQETQYF.

The chain uses TRBV9 and TRBJ2-2, with D unclear. The V gene lost 0 bases and the J gene lost 5 bases, with 8 bases spanning the gap. This CDR3 has 14 residues. Germline-derived CDR1 and CDR2 are SGDLS and YYNGEE. The CDR3 DNA reads as TGTGCCAGCAGCGTAGACTCACGTACCGGGGAGCTGTTTTTT. This encodes CASSVDSRTGELFF.

Concerning this clone: This CDR3 is also generated by other DNA sequences in the sample. This sequence joins TRBV6-5 and TRBJ1-5, with D unresolved. Trimming pared 0 bases from V and 0 bases from J, leaving 6 bases between. The CDR3 totals 15 residues. Per the germline V gene, CDR1 is MNHEY and CDR2 is SVGAGI. The CDR3 nucleotides are TGTGCCAGCAGTTACTCGAGGAATAGCAATCAGCCCCAGCATTTT. Translating it yields CASSYSRNSNQPQHF.